Presented here are 22 T cell receptor beta chains from one specimen sequenced in a study of low-dose radiotherapy and immunotherapy resistance in tumors (dated 2022 in TCRdb). First-strand cDNA was synthesized using Superscript III and a set of TRAV- and TRBV-specific primers, so that both TCRalpha and TCRbeta chains were covered. TCRs were amplified for about 20 PCR cycles with Phusion, using a constant-region primer paired with the adapter attached to the V primers. TCRdb reanalyzed the raw reads on its own, using fastp at Q25 for trimming and MiXCR for clone calling, and kept in-frame beta chains. Each entry merges the rows of one CDR3 protein and shows their most common DNA and genes. This sample lists 18,000 or so distinct CDR3 sequences; around 67% were detected once. Clones ranked in the top ten supply over 10% of the sample. The receptor source for this set is a human donor with advanced metastatic prostate, ovarian, gallbladder or colorectal cancer (not recorded which). This table probably holds off-target reads from a library built for another chain.

The rearrangement joins TRBV5-1 to TRBJ2-3; D assignment may be TRBD1 or TRBD2 (6 bases each). The CDR3 extends over 14 amino acids. The ends were cut back, 0 bases at V and 4 bases at J, with 9 bases in the middle. Germline V gives CDR1 SGHRS, CDR2 YFSETQ. The CDR3 protein is CASSLAGGADTQYF. DNA of the CDR3: TGCGCCAGCAGCTTGGCCGGGGGCGCAGATACGCAGTATTTT.

This sequence joins TRBV4-2 and TRBJ2-3; the match to TRBD2 covers 8 bases. Trimming cost V 3 bases and J 2 bases; bases outside gene matches: 7. The CDR3 spans 16 residues. Germline assignment: CDR1 LGHNA and CDR2 YNFKEQ. The CDR3 sequence is CASSQGTLADTDTQYF. The CDR3 region has the DNA TGTGCCAGCAGCCAGGGGACACTAGCGGACACAGATACGCAGTATTTT.

This clonotype was seen a few times. V gene TRBV11-3 combines with J gene TRBJ2-7; D perhaps matches TRBD2 (6 bases). Germline CDR1 is SGHNT and CDR2 is YENEEA. The CDR3 sequence is 15 residues long. The V end lost 8 bases, the J end lost 0 bases, and 17 bases lay between the germline ends. CDR3 sequence (DNA): TGTGCCAGCGGGGAGCTAGCGTCTGACTCCTACGAGCAGTACTTC. Amino acids: CASGELASDSYEQYF.

V and J are TRBV6-1 and TRBJ1-5; unclear D gene. Between the trimmed V and J ends, which lost 4 bases and 4 bases, there was a span of 8 bases. Germline CDR1 reads MNHNS; CDR2 reads SASEGT. The CDR3 runs 13 residues. Here the CDR3 reads CASSVGMNQPQHF. CDR3 DNA: TGTGCCAGCAGTGTGGGGATGAATCAGCCCCAGCATTTT.

This chain uses TRBV15 with TRBJ1-3; no reliable D call. The CDR3 runs 13 residues. Germline lookup yields CDR1 LNHNV and CDR2 YYDKDF (reference sequence). Trimming pared 0 bases from V and 8 bases from J, leaving 8 bases between. The CDR3 nucleotides read TGTGCCACCAGCAGAGATCCCGGGGACACCATATATTTT. This codes for CATSRDPGDTIYF. The full variable domain, with the rest looked up from reference TRBV15 and TRBJ1-3, is DAMVIQNPRYQVTQFGKPVTLSCSQTLNHNVMYWYQQKSSQAPKLLFHYYDKDFNNEADTPDNFQSRRPNTSFCFLDIRSPGLGDTAMYLCATSRDPGDTIYFGEGSWLTVV.

This clonotype was counted a few times. V is TRBV12-3 or TRBV12-4 and J is TRBJ1-1; the D gene is possibly TRBD1 (5 bases). There are 14 residues in the CDR3. Trimming shortened V by 4 bases and J by 4 bases, and 13 bases separated the two germline ends. For the CDR3, the DNA is TGTGCCAGCAGTTCGTATAGAGGGGTCACTGAAGCTTTCTTT. This gives the protein CASSSYRGVTEAFF.

This chain connects TRBV12-3 or TRBV12-4 to TRBJ2-1; perhaps TRBD2 as D (5 bases). Trimming took off 5 bases at V and 8 bases at J, with 10 bases between the two ends. This CDR3 contains 12 residues. This chain's CDR3 is CASSRGGDEQFF. DNA of the CDR3: TGTGCCAGCAGTCGGGGTGGGGATGAGCAGTTCTTC.

The CDR3 reads CAIGRGGEQYF. In DNA form, the CDR3 reads TGTGCCATCGGGCGGGGGGGCGAGCAGTACTTC. The V call is TRBV10-3, the J call TRBJ2-7; 9 positions match TRBD2. This CDR3 contains 11 residues. V gave up 8 bases and J gave up 6 bases; unmatched junction bases: 2. Germline V gives CDR1 ENHRY, CDR2 SYGVKD.

V and J are TRBV9 and TRBJ1-1; D might be TRBD1 (5 bases). V lost 0 bases, J lost 11 bases, and 17 bases lay in between. The CDR3 totals 14 residues. CDR1 SGDLS and CDR2 YYNGEE come from the germline V gene. CDR3 DNA sequence: TGTGCCAGCAGCGTAGACTGGACAAGCGGAAAGGCTTTCTTT. Translated: CASSVDWTSGKAFF.

The V call is TRBV5-1, the J call TRBJ2-7, with D unclear. The CDR3 covers 14 residues. Trimming pared 4 bases from V and 5 bases from J, leaving 16 bases between. Germline assignment: CDR1 SGHRS and CDR2 YFSETQ. Here the CDR3 DNA reads TGCGCCAGCAGCCCTAGTGGCCAGCGAAACGAGCAGTACTTC. Translation: CASSPSGQRNEQYF.

V gene TRBV11-2 combines with J gene TRBJ2-3, with D perhaps matching TRBD1 (5 bases). Trimming left V 3 bases short and J 1 base short, with 8 bases between. Germline-derived CDR1 and CDR2 are SGHAT and FQNNGV. The CDR3 consists of 14 residues. The CDR3 loop reads CASSFQTGTDTQYF. DNA of the CDR3: TGTGCCAGCAGCTTCCAGACAGGCACAGATACGCAGTATTTT.

The rearrangement links TRBV12-3 or TRBV12-4 to TRBJ1-5; D might be TRBD1 (5 bases). Between the trimmed V and J ends, which lost 6 bases and 6 bases, there was a span of 12 bases. The CDR3 sequence is 13 residues long. CDR3 sequence: CASSPDQGQPQHF. In DNA, the CDR3 is TGTGCCAGCAGCCCTGACCAGGGTCAGCCCCAGCATTTT.

V gene TRBV4-2 combines with J gene TRBJ1-5; 8 bases align to TRBD1. Per germline, CDR1 LGHNA and CDR2 YNFKEQ. Trimming removed 3 bases from V and 0 bases from J; junction bases left unmatched: 7. The CDR3 extends over 17 amino acids. The CDR3 DNA follows: TGTGCCAGCAGCCAGGCCGGACAGGGCTATAGCAATCAGCCCCAGCATTTT. Protein: CASSQAGQGYSNQPQHF.

The chain is built from TRBV27 and TRBJ1-5, with a weak D call TRBD1 (6 bases). Trimming took 7 bases from V and 1 from J, leaving 17 bases between them. The germline V gene has CDR1 MNHEY and CDR2 SMNVEV (reference sequence). The CDR3 sequence is 16 residues long. The CDR3 DNA is TGTGCCAGCACTACTTGGGGGGCGGGAAGCAATCAGCCCCAGCATTTT. It is translated as CASTTWGAGSNQPQHF.

This rearrangement joins TRBV7-2 to TRBJ1-5; D uncertain. This CDR3 has 14 residues. Germline loops: CDR1 SGHTA, CDR2 FQGNSA. V was cut by 2 bases and J by 4 bases, with 9 bases left in between. The CDR3 region has the DNA TGTGCCAGCAGCTTAACGACCCCGAATCAGCCCCAGCATTTT. Amino acids: CASSLTTPNQPQHF.

V and J are TRBV6-2 or TRBV6-3 and TRBJ2-1; possibly TRBD1 for D (5 bases). Germline V CDR1 and CDR2: MNHEY, SVGEGT. V dropped 5 bases and J dropped 9 bases, with 17 bases sitting between them. This CDR3 comprises 14 residues. CDR3 nucleotide sequence: TGTGCCAGCAGTGAAGAGTGGCAGGGTCGTGAGCAGTTCTTC. Its translation is CASSEEWQGREQFF.

This chain connects TRBV29-1 to TRBJ2-2, with D unclear. The CDR3 is 12 amino acids. In germline, CDR1 is SQVTM, CDR2 ANQGSEA. V was cut by 3 bases and J by 6 bases, with 8 bases left in between. CDR3 sequence reads: CSVERLSGELFF. CDR3 in DNA: TGCAGCGTTGAGCGGCTTTCCGGGGAGCTGTTTTTT.

The gene calls are TRBV29-1 and TRBJ2-1; tentatively, D is TRBD1 (6 bases). V lost 5 bases to trimming and J lost 6 bases, with 17 bases between them. The germline CDR1 and CDR2 sequences are SQVTM and ANQGSEA. The CDR3 length is 14 residues. The CDR3, as DNA: TGCAGCGTTTCTCGTGGACAGCTAGCCAATGAGCAGTTCTTC. This sequence encodes CSVSRGQLANEQFF.

The V and J genes are TRBV6-2 or TRBV6-3 and TRBJ1-2; the D gene is possibly TRBD1 (6 bases). Germline CDR1 reads MNHEY; CDR2 reads SVGEGT. V was cut by 5 bases and J by 7 bases, with 17 bases left in between. The CDR3 is 14 residues long. CDR3 nucleotides: TGTGCCAGCAGTGAAAAGAGGACAGTGAGTGGCTACACCTTC. It codes for CASSEKRTVSGYTF.

The chain recombines TRBV6-5 with TRBJ1-3; no clear D. V was cut by 6 bases and J by 2 bases, with 5 bases left in between. The V gene's germline CDR1 is MNHEY and CDR2 SVGAGI. CDR3 length: 12 residues. The CDR3: CASRGPGNTIYF. The DNA for the CDR3 is TGTGCCAGCAGAGGGCCTGGAAACACCATATATTTT.

The V call is TRBV5-5, the J call TRBJ2-1; 16 nucleotides line up with TRBD2. V shed 0 bases, J shed 3 bases, and the junction held 3 bases outside the gene matches. Germline V CDR1 and CDR2: SGHKS, YYEKEE (reference sequence). This CDR3 has 18 residues. In DNA, the CDR3 is TGTGCCAGCAGCTTGGCGGGACTAGCGGGAGGGAGCTACAATGAGCAGTTCTTC. Translation gives CASSLAGLAGGSYNEQFF.

This chain joins TRBV6-2 or TRBV6-3 and TRBJ2-5; 9 positions agree with TRBD1. Germline V gene sequence: CDR1 MNHEY, CDR2 SVGEGT. V lost 7 bases, J lost 2 bases, and 8 bases stayed unmatched. CDR3 length: 15 residues. Here the CDR3 reads CASKRGTGNQETQYF. The DNA of the CDR3 is TGTGCCAGCAAGCGAGGGACAGGGAATCAAGAGACCCAGTACTTC.